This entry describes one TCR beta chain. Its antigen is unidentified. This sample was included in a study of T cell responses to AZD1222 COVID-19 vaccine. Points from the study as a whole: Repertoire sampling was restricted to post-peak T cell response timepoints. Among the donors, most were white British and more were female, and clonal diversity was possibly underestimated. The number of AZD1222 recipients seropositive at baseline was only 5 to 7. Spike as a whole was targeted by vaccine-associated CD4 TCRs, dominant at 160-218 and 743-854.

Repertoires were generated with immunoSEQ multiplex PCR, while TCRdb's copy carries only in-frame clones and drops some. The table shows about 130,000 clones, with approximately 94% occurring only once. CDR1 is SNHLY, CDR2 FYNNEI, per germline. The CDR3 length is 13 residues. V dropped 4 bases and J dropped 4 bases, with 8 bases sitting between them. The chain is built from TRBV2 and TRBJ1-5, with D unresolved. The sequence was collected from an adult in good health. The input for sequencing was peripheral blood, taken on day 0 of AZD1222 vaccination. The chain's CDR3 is CASSGELNQPQHF. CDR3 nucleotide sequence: TGTGCCAGCAGTGGGGAGCTTAATCAGCCCCAGCATTTT.